This T cell receptor (beta chain) stems from a study of long-term antiretroviral therapy in people with HIV. The authors ran the immunoSEQ assay, v3.0, at survey level. Method: immunoSEQ multiplex PCR; TCRdb's copy keeps in-frame clones and lacks some. The sample lists about 28,000 clones, about 95% occurring once. Trimming took 2 bases from V and 7 from J, leaving 18 bases between them. The CDR3 is 15 amino acids. Germline CDR1 SGHRS, CDR2 YFSETQ. J is TRBJ1-1 and V is TRBV5-1; possibly TRBD1 for D (6 bases). This sample comprised unsorted PBMCs, obtained more than 6 years after starting antiretroviral therapy. The receptor comes from a man aged 25-45 years with HIV. DNA of the CDR3: TGCGCCAGCAGCTTCACCACAACAGGGCCTTATGAAGCTTTCTTT. Its translation: CASSFTTTGPYEAFF.